This T cell receptor (beta chain) was profiled in a study of tumor and adjacent non-tumor tissue in lung cancer. Findings and caveats of the study: Compared with tumor, normal lung showed significantly lower TCR diversity.

A modified ARM-PCR protocol with three rounds of nested PCR amplified TCRbeta. In TCRdb, the multiplex PCR reads were re-called with MiXCR into one record per CDR3 protein. The sample consists of about 75,000 distinct CDR3 sequences, 60% to 85% of them appearing once. The CDR3 length is 13 residues. Germline CDR1 is SGHRS and CDR2 is YFSETQ. No cell sorting was done before RNA was extracted from the tissue. A note on this clonotype: The antigen is not known. Possible read error: a much larger clone is one base away.

V and J are TRBV5-1 and TRBJ1-5, with D unresolved. This clonotype was sampled from a woman between 45 and 60 years old with non-small cell lung cancer. Sequencing was performed on lung tumor tissue. CDR3 in amino acids: CAISELPNQPQHF. In DNA, the CDR3 is TGCGCCATCAGCGAACTTCCAAATCAGCCCCAGCATTTT.